This TCR beta chain was observed in a study of a mutant IDH1 vaccine in newly diagnosed glioma. The wider study: In weeks 1, 3, 5, 7, 11, 15, 19 and 23, patients were vaccinated. Treated patients showed a male proportion of around 60%, a female proportion of about 40%, and a mean age of about 44 years. Whole-study results and caveats: Of all patients, 85% to 95% showed vaccine-induced immune responses.

About this clone itself: The antigen is unknown.

Indicated time point: week 11, during vaccination. In every dose of vaccine, 300 ug of mutant IDH1 20-mer peptide was given alongside topical imiquimod. Every donor had a new WHO grade 3 or 4 astrocytoma that was IDH1-mutant, with loss of nuclear ATRX. The assay was immunoSEQ multiplex PCR, and TCRdb's table has in-frame clones only and misses some. The sample includes 110,000 or so clones, under 90% of them seen just once. V shed 7 bases, J shed 4 bases, and the junction held 9 bases outside the gene matches. CDR3 length: 15 residues. CDR1 SGHDT and CDR2 YYEEEE come from the germline V gene. Sequenced here: PBMCs, sampled from a glioma patient whose treatment included an IDH1 peptide vaccine. The receptor's source is a woman between 50 and 59 years old with glioma. The chain carries TRBV5-6 and TRBJ2-1, with TRBD1 matching 9 bases. CDR3 amino acids: CASHKPGQGYNEQFF. The DNA of the CDR3 is TGTGCCAGCCATAAACCGGGACAGGGATACAATGAGCAGTTCTTC.